Below are 5 T cell receptor beta chains sequenced from a single sample in a study of shared clonotypes between healthy human individuals. Using immunoSEQ multiplex PCR, the repertoire was profiled, and TCRdb retains in-frame clones only, with some absent. The table has around 510,000 clones, more than 95% seen once. The sequenced sample consisted of naive CD4+ T cells sorted from blood. Indicated subset: CD45RA+ positively selected. The receptors originated from a woman aged 30 to 39 in good health.

V usage is TRBV11-3 and J usage is TRBJ1-5, with 11 bases matching TRBD1. This CDR3 is built from 14 residues. Germline CDR1 reads SGHNT; CDR2 reads YENEEA. V dropped 6 bases and J dropped 5; count of bases not matched to a gene: 3. CDR3 in amino acids: CASRGQGVDQPQHF. CDR3 nucleotides: TGTGCCAGCAGGGGACAGGGGGTCGATCAGCCCCAGCATTTT.

V gene TRBV19 combines with J gene TRBJ1-2; 7 bases fit TRBD1. The CDR3 has 13 residues. Germline CDR1 and CDR2: LNHDA and SQIVND (reference sequence). V was clipped by 6 bases and J by 6 bases; unmatched bases: 7. CDR3 sequence (DNA): TGTGCCAGTAGCAGGGACAGATGGAATGGCTACACCTTC. Its translation: CASSRDRWNGYTF.

The chain has TRBV28 and TRBJ2-5, with unresolved D. The J call may not be correct, given that the DNA end is closer to TRBJ2-7. CDR1 is MDHEN and CDR2 is SYDVKM in the germline V gene. This CDR3 comprises 14 residues. As DNA, the CDR3 is TGTGCCAGCAGTGAGTCCGGGTTACCCTACGAGCAGTACTTC. Translating gives CASSESGLPYEQYF.

V and J are TRBV5-4 and TRBJ2-5; no clear D gene. The germline gives CDR1 SGHNT, CDR2 YYREEE (reference sequence). The CDR3 has 13 residues. Trimming took off 4 bases at V and 5 bases at J, with 12 bases between the two ends. The CDR3 spells CASSLRPGETQYF. The CDR3 DNA follows: TGTGCCAGCAGCCTGAGACCCGGGGAGACCCAGTACTTC. Drawing the rest from reference TRBV5-4 and TRBJ2-5, the complete variable domain is ETGVTQSPTHLIKTRGQQVTLRCSSQSGHNTVSWYQQALGQGPQFIFQYYREEENGRGNFPPRFSGLQFPNYSSELNVNALELDDSALYLCASSLRPGETQYFGPGTRLLVL.

This chain joins TRBV7-3 and TRBJ1-1; 9 nucleotides align to TRBD1. The CDR3 extends over 16 amino acids. V shed 5 bases, J shed 1 base, and the junction held 8 bases outside the gene matches. The V gene's germline CDR1 is SGHTA and CDR2 FQGTGA. The CDR3 sequence: CASSLGTGLANTEAFF. In DNA, the CDR3 is TGTGCCAGCAGCCTAGGGACAGGGCTGGCGAACACTGAAGCTTTCTTT.